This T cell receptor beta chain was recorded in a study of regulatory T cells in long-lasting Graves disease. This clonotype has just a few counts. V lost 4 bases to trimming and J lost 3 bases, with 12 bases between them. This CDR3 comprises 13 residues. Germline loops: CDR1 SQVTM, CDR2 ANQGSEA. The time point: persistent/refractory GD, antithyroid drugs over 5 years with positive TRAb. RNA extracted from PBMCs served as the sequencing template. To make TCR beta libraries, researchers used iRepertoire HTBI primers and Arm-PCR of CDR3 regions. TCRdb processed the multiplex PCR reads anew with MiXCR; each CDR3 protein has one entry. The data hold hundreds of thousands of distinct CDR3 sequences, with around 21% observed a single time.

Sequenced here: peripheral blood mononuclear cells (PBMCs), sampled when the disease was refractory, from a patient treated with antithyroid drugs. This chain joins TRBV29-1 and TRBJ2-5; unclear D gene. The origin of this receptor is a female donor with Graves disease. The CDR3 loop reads CSVGQLLKETQYF. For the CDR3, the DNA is TGCAGCGTTGGGCAGCTATTAAAAGAGACCCAGTACTTC.